A selection of T cell receptor beta chains follows, all from one sample in a study of shared clonotypes between healthy human individuals. Sequencing was performed with immunoSEQ multiplex PCR; in TCRdb, only in-frame clones are kept and a portion is missing. This sample has about 2.4 million clones; 93% occur once, and the top ten carry 0.35% to 0.45%. Sequencing input: naive CD4+ T cells from PBMCs. Receptor source: a man younger than 35 in good health. Some clones in this sample may be carry-over from other donors' samples. Both conserved end residues are part of each CDR3. Fields, in order: D gene, J gene, V gene, CDR3 protein. A D gene is named only where the DNA matches it firmly.

TRBD2	TRBJ2-1	TRBV20-1	CSATLAGEQFF
NA	TRBJ1-4	TRBV6-6	CASTPTGLNEKLFF
NA	TRBJ2-5	TRBV4-1	CASSQVGDWQSQTQYF
NA	TRBJ1-2	TRBV6-5	CASSSRRASYGYTF
NA	TRBJ1-6	TRBV2	CASSQIGDLSSYNSPLHF
NA	TRBJ2-6	TRBV29-1	CSASGQGSSGANVLTF
NA	TRBJ2-7	TRBV15	CATSRDLQGGIYEQYF
TRBD1	TRBJ1-5	TRBV28	CASSLSGGAQPQHF
NA	TRBJ2-2	TRBV5-1	CASSLAESVTGELFF
NA	TRBJ1-6	TRBV2	CASSVSRTGGSPLHF
TRBD1	TRBJ1-3	TRBV5-1	CASSPIPQGAGNTIYF
TRBD2	TRBJ2-7	TRBV7-6	CASSLMVGGPYEQYF
NA	TRBJ2-2	TRBV9	CASSAQRGGDTGELFF
NA	TRBJ1-1	TRBV7-2	CASSLFPPGANTEAFF
NA	TRBJ1-2	TRBV28	CASVAAYGYTF
NA	TRBJ2-5	TRBV5-1	CASSPSTVQETQYF
TRBD1	TRBJ2-1	TRBV18	CASSPGTDQFF
TRBD1	TRBJ1-2	TRBV11-2	CASSPQGVGYTF
TRBD2	TRBJ2-3	TRBV5-4	CASSLTLAGGSTDTQYF
NA	TRBJ1-5	TRBV28	CASSSTGPLQHF
TRBD1	TRBJ1-1	TRBV5-1	CASSAGTGSNVRTEAFF
TRBD2	TRBJ2-2	TRBV4-2	CASSQGRTSGNTGELFF
TRBD1	TRBJ1-5	TRBV4-1	CASSPTPGQGGNQPQHF
NA	TRBJ1-4	TRBV5-4	CASSSRGGHEKLFF
TRBD2	TRBJ2-3	TRBV7-8	CASRAGDATDTQYF
TRBD2	TRBJ2-5	TRBV7-6	CASSSRTSGSLETQYF
TRBD2	TRBJ2-3	TRBV30	CAWSGLAGSTDTQYF
TRBD1	TRBJ2-5	TRBV5-1	CASRQGTGEETQYF
NA	TRBJ1-4	TRBV15	CATSRYPEFFNEKLFF
TRBD2	TRBJ2-2	TRBV10-3	CAIAGGYTGELFF
NA	TRBJ2-3	TRBV6-1	CASSDIGTDTQYF
NA	TRBJ2-4	TRBV19	CASSPQSLAKNIQYF
NA	TRBJ1-1	TRBV7-9	CASSLRGDGPEAFF
TRBD1	TRBJ1-5	TRBV6-6	CASSYEGADSLIQHF
NA	TRBJ1-5	TRBV28	CASSFQEPGNQPQHF
TRBD1	TRBJ2-2	TRBV28	CASSLSGQGGTGELFF
NA	TRBJ2-1	TRBV29-1	CSVESGVGSYNEQFF
NA	TRBJ2-2	TRBV19	CASKGAGELFF
NA	TRBJ2-5	TRBV6-5	CASSRAGTLGETQYF
TRBD1	TRBJ2-3	TRBV6-5	CASRTGQGGADTQYF
NA	TRBJ1-1	TRBV10-3	CAISERAPPNTEAFF
TRBD1	TRBJ2-3	TRBV11-3	CASSSQTGREDTQYF
TRBD2	TRBJ2-1	TRBV11-3	CASSLPGGRGIHEQFF
NA	TRBJ1-1	TRBV5-1	CASSSNGNLNTEAFF
NA	TRBJ2-5	TRBV6-5	CASSYLSGPALETQYF
NA	TRBJ2-6	TRBV18	CASSPPYGSSGANVLTF
TRBD2	TRBJ2-2	TRBV18	CASSPPAGIAGELFF
NA	TRBJ1-1	TRBV5-1	CASSGTGPNTEAFF
NA	TRBJ1-4	TRBV28	CASSVNRGAGGEKLFF
TRBD2	TRBJ2-3	TRBV4-1	CASSPGLAQPMYTDTQYF
NA	TRBJ2-1	TRBV7-2	CASSDVWYNEQFF
NA	TRBJ2-3	TRBV5-1	CASSLDSTDTQYF
NA	TRBJ2-3	TRBV5-1	CASSELGTRGWRRAEDTQYF
NA	TRBJ1-5	TRBV28	CASKSQQGVQPQHF
TRBD2	NA	TRBV25-1	CASTTTSGSYEQYF
NA	TRBJ1-6	TRBV28	CASRLRGSPLHF
NA	TRBJ2-3	TRBV18	CASSPGEWADTQYF